This is a list of T cell receptor beta chains from one sample in a study of identical twins. TCRdb recomputed calls from the 5' RACE reads with MiXCR, one row per CDR3 protein. The sample holds 1,800,000 or so distinct CDR3 sequences; less than 40% are singletons and the top ten take 0.25% to 0.3%. Input material: cord blood. These receptors originate from a newborn girl in good health. CDR3s include the opening cysteine and the closing phenylalanine or tryptophan. D genes are given only for firm matches. Size is omitted from some rows. Given values are once, few, many or a class for expanded clones.

j_call | d_call | clone_size | v_call | cdr3_nt | cdr3_aa
TRBJ2-1 | - | - | TRBV4-2 | TGTGCCAGCAGCCAATACGGGGGCAATGAGCAGTTCTTC | CASSQYGGNEQFF
TRBJ2-7 | TRBD2 | - | TRBV28 | TGTGCCAGCAGTCCAGTAACGGGAGGGAGGGCCGAGCAGTACTTC | CASSPVTGGRAEQYF
TRBJ2-6 | - | few | TRBV20-1 | TGCAGTGCTAGAACGCCCCCCGTCGGCTCTGGGGCCAACGTCCTGACTTTC | CSARTPPVGSGANVLTF
TRBJ1-4 | - | - | TRBV12-3/TRBV12-4 | TGTGCCAGCAGATCCGGCAATAGGGGCGTTTCTAATGAAAAACTGTTTTTT | CASRSGNRGVSNEKLFF
TRBJ2-1 | - | - | TRBV6-1 | TGTGCCAGCACCGGGGGCCTTACGGAAGAGCAGTTCTTC | CASTGGLTEEQFF
TRBJ2-7 | TRBD2 | few | TRBV4-2 | TGTGCCAGCAGCCCATCATGGCTAGCGGTAATAGGCGAGCAGTACTTC | CASSPSWLAVIGEQYF
TRBJ1-2 | - | few | TRBV2 | TGTGCCAGCATATTAACGGGGGCTAACTATGGCTACACCTTC | CASILTGANYGYTF
TRBJ1-1 | - | - | TRBV27 | TGTGCCAGCACCCTGACTGGCCGCGTAGGAACTGAAGCTTTCTTT | CASTLTGRVGTEAFF
TRBJ2-1 | TRBD2 | - | TRBV24-1 | TGTGCCACATCTAGCGGGAGCGAATATTACAATGAGCAGTTCTTC | CATSSGSEYYNEQFF
TRBJ2-1 | TRBD1 | - | TRBV20-1 | TGCAGTGCTGAGGACAGGGGCGGCTACAATGAGCAGTTCTTC | CSAEDRGGYNEQFF
TRBJ2-1 | TRBD2 | - | TRBV6-1 | TGTGCCAGCAGAGCACTAGCGGGAGCCTACAATGAGCAGTTCTTC | CASRALAGAYNEQFF
TRBJ2-3 | TRBD2 | - | TRBV28 | TGTGCCGCATCCGGGACTACTCATGGCTGGGCAGATACGCAGTATTTT | CAASGTTHGWADTQYF
TRBJ2-5 | - | few | TRBV6-1 | TGTGCCACCCCAAAACGGGGGACCTTACAAGAGACCCAGTACTTC | CATPKRGTLQETQYF
TRBJ1-1 | - | - | TRBV15 | TGTGCCACCAGCAGAGATTGGGTTCAGTCTGAAGCTTTCTTT | CATSRDWVQSEAFF
TRBJ1-2 | - | few | TRBV27 | TGTGCCAGCAGTTCACGTGGCAGGGAAAACGGCTATGGCTACACCTTC | CASSSRGRENGYGYTF
TRBJ2-3 | TRBD1 | - | TRBV2 | TGTGCCAGCAGTGAATGGGACAGCCGATCTAATACGCAGTATTTT | CASSEWDSRSNTQYF
TRBJ2-7 | - | few | TRBV6-2/TRBV6-3 | TGTGCCAGCACCTCGATTCGGAGCTCCTACGAGCAGTACTTC | CASTSIRSSYEQYF
TRBJ2-7 | TRBD1 | few | TRBV7-2 | TGTGCTAGCAGCTTAGGGGGGACAGGCCGCTACGAGCAGTACTTC | CASSLGGTGRYEQYF
TRBJ1-4 | TRBD1 | - | TRBV4-2 | TGTGCCAGCAGGCAGCCGGGACAGGGTCCCGCAACTAATGAAAAACTGTTTTTT | CASRQPGQGPATNEKLFF
TRBJ2-3 | - | - | TRBV7-9 | TGTGCCAGCAGCCCTCCCCATAGCACAGATACGCAGTATTTT | CASSPPHSTDTQYF
TRBJ1-4 | TRBD1 | many | TRBV14 | TGTGCCAGCAGCCCCCGACAGGGTAATGAAAAACTGTTTTTT | CASSPRQGNEKLFF
TRBJ2-1 | TRBD2 | - | TRBV11-1 | TGTGCCAGCAGCTTAAGGGTTAGCGGGGGGTCCTCCTACAATGAGCAGTTCTTC | CASSLRVSGGSSYNEQFF
TRBJ1-2 | TRBD1 | - | TRBV20-1 | TGCAGTGCTAGCGGACAGGGGGCGAACTATGGCTACACCTTC | CSASGQGANYGYTF
TRBJ1-2 | - | - | TRBV4-2 | TGTGCCGGCAGCCAAGATGGTCAGGGTAACTATGACTACACCTTC | CAGSQDGQGNYDYTF
TRBJ2-7 | TRBD2 | few | TRBV20-1 | TGCAGTGCCCCCAAGGCAAGCGGGGGAACCTACGAGCAGTACTTC | CSAPKASGGTYEQYF
TRBJ2-7 | TRBD1 | - | TRBV6-5 | TGTGCCTGCAGTCCTCTCGACAGGGACGAGCAGTACTTC | CACSPLDRDEQYF
TRBJ1-2 | - | many | TRBV9 | TGTGCCAGCAGCATAGGAAGCTATGGCTACACCTTC | CASSIGSYGYTF
TRBJ2-7 | - | many | TRBV2 | TGTGCCAGCATTAAAGGACAGAACTCCTACGAGCAGTACTTC | CASIKGQNSYEQYF
TRBJ2-1 | TRBD2 | many | TRBV6-2/TRBV6-3 | TGTGCCAGCAGTTCGTACGGGGGGGCCATTGAGCAGTTCTTC | CASSSYGGAIEQFF
TRBJ2-1 | TRBD2 | - | TRBV20-1 | TGCAGTGCACAATACGATAGCGGGGGGGCGAATGAGCAGTTCTTC | CSAQYDSGGANEQFF
TRBJ2-4 | TRBD2 | - | TRBV24-1 | TGTGCCACCAGTGACAGCGGGAGGGCCGCATTCCAGCAGTACTTC | CATSDSGRAAFQQYF
TRBJ2-5 | - | many | TRBV10-3 | TGTGCCATCAGTGGTCGGGGCTGGGAGACCCAGTACTTC | CAISGRGWETQYF
TRBJ1-1 | - | few | TRBV7-2 | TGTGCCAGCAGCTTCAGGGGCACGAACACTGAAGCTTTCTTT | CASSFRGTNTEAFF
TRBJ2-5 | TRBD1 | few | TRBV4-2 | TGTGCCAGCAGCCACCTCAGACAGGGTCAAGAGACCCAGTACTTC | CASSHLRQGQETQYF
TRBJ1-1 | - | - | TRBV6-5 | TGTGCCAGCATTTGGCAGGGGCGGCGAGGCACTGAAGCTTTCTTT | CASIWQGRRGTEAFF
TRBJ2-3 | TRBD2 | - | TRBV3-1 | TGTGCCAGCAGCCTTAGGACTAGCGGGGTCACAGATACGCAGTATTTT | CASSLRTSGVTDTQYF
TRBJ1-1 | - | few | TRBV10-3 | TGTGCCATCAGGCCCTTAGGGCGGATGAACACTGAAGCTTTCTTT | CAIRPLGRMNTEAFF
TRBJ2-5 | TRBD1 | few | TRBV20-1 | TGCAGTGCTAGAGAGCCCGGGACAGGGTCTAATGAGCAGTACTTC | CSAREPGTGSNEQYF
TRBJ2-3 | - | many | TRBV2 | TGTGCCAGCAGGGCCGCAGATACGCAGTATTTT | CASRAADTQYF
TRBJ1-2 | TRBD1 | few | TRBV20-1 | TGCAGTGCTCGCACCCGGGACAGCCTTAAAAATCGTAACTATGGCTACACCTTC | CSARTRDSLKNRNYGYTF
TRBJ2-3 | - | few | TRBV20-1 | TGCAGTGCCGAGACCGGGGAGGACAGCACAGATACGCAGTATTTT | CSAETGEDSTDTQYF